This is a list of T cell receptor beta chains from one sample in a study of identical twins. Via MiXCR, TCRdb re-called the 5' RACE reads, giving one row per CDR3 protein. The data show about 700,000 distinct CDR3 sequences, roughly 6.2% seen once. The specimen was naive T cells sorted from blood. These receptors came from a man aged 18 to 29 in good health. Both conserved end residues are part of each CDR3. Each record gives: clone size, CDR3 length, V gene, D gene, J gene, CDR3 protein, CDR3 DNA. D genes are given only for firm matches. Rows give clone size only sometimes, using once, few, many, or a class for an expanded clone.

>-|16|TRBV7-2|-|TRBJ2-1
CASSLDGALTYNEQFF
TGTGCCAGCAGCTTAGATGGGGCACTGACCTACAATGAGCAGTTCTTC
>few|15|TRBV7-8|TRBD2|TRBJ2-1
CASSLGVVAGDEQFF
TGTGCCAGCAGCCTTGGGGTAGTGGCGGGAGATGAGCAGTTCTTC
>-|15|TRBV27|TRBD1|TRBJ1-3
CASSLRTGLGNTIYF
TGTGCCAGCAGTTTAAGGACAGGGCTGGGAAACACCATATATTTT
>-|16|TRBV11-2|TRBD2|TRBJ2-1
CASSLVPGLAPNEQFF
TGTGCCAGCAGCTTAGTCCCCGGACTAGCGCCGAATGAGCAGTTCTTC
>many|15|TRBV28|TRBD2|TRBJ2-3
CASNPLAGSPDTQYF
TGTGCCAGCAACCCACTAGCGGGATCGCCCGATACGCAGTATTTT
>many|15|TRBV7-3|TRBD2|TRBJ2-1
CASSLRGLAGDEQFF
TGTGCCAGCAGCTTAAGGGGGCTAGCGGGAGATGAGCAGTTCTTC
>few|14|TRBV28|TRBD2|TRBJ2-7
CASSQGTSGSDSYF
TGTGCCAGCAGTCAAGGGACTAGCGGGAGTGACTCTTACTTC
>many|14|TRBV12-3/TRBV12-4|-|TRBJ2-1
CASSLTREFAEQFF
TGTGCCAGCAGTTTAACCCGAGAGTTTGCTGAGCAGTTCTTC
>-|15|TRBV12-3/TRBV12-4|TRBD2|TRBJ2-7
CASSLAGGPGSEQYF
TGTGCCAGCAGTTTAGCGGGAGGGCCAGGGTCTGAGCAGTACTTC
>-|14|TRBV7-2|TRBD2|TRBJ2-1
CASSPPGTSGIQFF
TGTGCCAGCAGCCCTCCCGGGACTAGCGGGATACAGTTCTTC
>many|12|TRBV20-1|-|TRBJ1-5
CSAGRSNQPQHF
TGCAGTGCCGGACGGTCCAATCAGCCCCAGCATTTT
>many|13|TRBV6-6|-|TRBJ2-7
CASTLGRPYEQYF
TGTGCCAGCACCCTTGGCAGACCCTACGAGCAGTACTTC
>-|14|TRBV10-3|-|TRBJ2-7
CAISEGQDSYEQYF
TGTGCCATCAGTGAAGGTCAGGACTCCTACGAGCAGTACTTC
>many|16|TRBV20-1|TRBD2|TRBJ2-1
CSAKEWASGFYNEQFF
TGCAGTGCAAAAGAGTGGGCTAGCGGGTTCTACAATGAGCAGTTCTTC
>many|13|TRBV6-5|-|TRBJ2-3
CASSSGQKDTQYF
TGTGCCAGCAGTTCCGGACAGAAAGATACGCAGTATTTT
>many|12|TRBV12-3/TRBV12-4|-|TRBJ2-3
CAVALGTDTQYF
TGTGCCGTAGCTCTGGGGACAGATACGCAGTATTTT
>-|18|TRBV5-5|TRBD2|TRBJ2-5
CASSWGTSGRAGQETQYF
TGTGCCAGCAGCTGGGGGACTAGCGGGAGGGCCGGCCAAGAGACCCAGTACTTC
>many|13|TRBV2|-|TRBJ2-1
CAGTGTRSNEQFF
TGTGCCGGAACCGGGACCAGAAGCAATGAGCAGTTCTTC